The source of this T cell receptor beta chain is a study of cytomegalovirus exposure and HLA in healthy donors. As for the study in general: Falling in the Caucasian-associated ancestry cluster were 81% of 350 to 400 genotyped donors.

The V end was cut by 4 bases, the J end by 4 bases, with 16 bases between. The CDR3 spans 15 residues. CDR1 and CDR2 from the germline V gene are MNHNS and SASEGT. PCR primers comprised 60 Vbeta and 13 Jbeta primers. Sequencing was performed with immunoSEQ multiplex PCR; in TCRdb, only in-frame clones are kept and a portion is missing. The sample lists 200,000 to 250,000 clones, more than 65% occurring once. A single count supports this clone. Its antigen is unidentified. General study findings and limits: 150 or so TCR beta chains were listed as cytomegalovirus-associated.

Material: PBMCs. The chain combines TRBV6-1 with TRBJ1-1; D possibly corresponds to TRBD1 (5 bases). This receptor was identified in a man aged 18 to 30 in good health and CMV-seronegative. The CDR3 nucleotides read TGTGCCAGCAGTGGGACGGACATTGAGGTCACTGAAGCTTTCTTT. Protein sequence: CASSGTDIEVTEAFF.